The entry below describes one T cell receptor beta chain. No antigen is known for it. The ends were cut back, 6 bases at V and 1 base at J, with 13 bases in the middle. The CDR3 length is 14 residues. Germline loops: CDR1 SGHDT, CDR2 YYEEEE. These data are taken from a study of shared clonotypes between healthy human individuals. Study results and caveats: Against clonotypes common to all four donors, non-shared ones had lower generation probabilities. Naive subsets tended to show greater estimated richness than memory subsets. Of the naive CD4 clonotypes, about 5% were shared across a handful of donors.

The authors ran the assay at deep level. Only in-frame clones appear in the TCRdb table, and some are missing; sequencing was by immunoSEQ multiplex PCR. Among just over 2,000,000 clones listed, about 95% were seen once. Terminally differentiated effector memory CD45RA+ cells were left out of the naive CD8 fraction, which was CD45RO-negative and positively selected for CCR7. This clonotype originated in a man aged 18 to 29 in good health. The chain recombines TRBV5-6 with TRBJ1-2, with D unresolved. Sequencing used naive CD8+ T cells sorted from blood. CDR3 sequence (DNA): TGTGCCAGCACCCATCTGGGCAGTAACTATGGCTACACCTTC. It codes for CASTHLGSNYGYTF.